This is a list of T cell receptor beta chains from one sample in a study of OX40 agonist ivuxolimab in advanced cancers. TCRdb's table, derived via immunoSEQ multiplex PCR, lists solely in-frame clones and lacks some. Found here are 50,000 to 65,000 clones, 65% to 85% of them singletons; the top ten hold under 15%. This specimen was CD4+ or CD8+ T cells sorted from blood, taken in a trial of the OX40 agonist ivuxolimab. The receptors derive from an adult with an advanced solid tumor such as melanoma, head and neck, liver or kidney cancer. Each CDR3 is given with its conserved first and last residue. D genes are given only for firm matches. For some rows the clone size is stated as once, few or many, or as a class when expanded; others skip it.

>-|-|TRBV5-4|TRBJ2-7
TGTGCCAGCAGCCAAGGTGACAGTTCGCGGCGGAGCCACGAGCAGTACTTC
CASSQGDSSRRSHEQYF
>-|-|TRBV2|TRBJ1-5
TGTGCCAGCAGTCGGACAGAATATCAGCCCCAGCATTTT
CASSRTEYQPQHF
>-|-|TRBV2|TRBJ1-1
TGTGCCAGCAGTGGAGGGGAGGGAAGGGGAGCTTTCTTT
CASSGGEGRGAFF
>-|-|TRBV19|TRBJ1-1
TGTGCCAGTAGTATAGATCCCAGGGGCGTGGGCACTGAAGCTTTCTTT
CASSIDPRGVGTEAFF
>-|-|TRBV5-6|TRBJ1-5
TGTGCCAGCAGCTTGGGCAGGGGAGAGACTCAGCCCCAGCATTTT
CASSLGRGETQPQHF
>-|-|TRBV14|TRBJ2-1
TGTGCCAGCAGCCAAGAAAGAGGCGGGATGCGCAATGAGCAGTTCTTC
CASSQERGGMRNEQFF
>-|few|TRBV20-1|TRBJ1-1
TGCAGTGCTTGGAACACTGAAGCTTTCTTT
CSAWNTEAFF
>-|-|TRBV6-5|TRBJ2-1
TGTGCCAGCACGACTGGGCGGAGCTATAAGTACCCGCAGTTCTTC
CASTTGRSYKYPQFF
>-|-|TRBV30|TRBJ1-2
TGTGCCTGGAGTGTACGGGGCTCGAGGGGCTACACCTTC
CAWSVRGSRGYTF
>TRBD2|-|TRBV7-2|TRBJ2-2
TGTGCCAGCAGCCCGCGGGGACTAGGTGGCACCGGGGAGCTGTTTTTT
CASSPRGLGGTGELFF
>TRBD1|-|TRBV7-2|TRBJ2-7
TGTGCCAGCAGCCCCCTAGGGACAGAGTCCTACGAGCAGTACTTC
CASSPLGTESYEQYF
>TRBD1|-|TRBV5-1|TRBJ2-1
TGCGCCAGCAGCTTGGGATATGTATTAGGGACAGGGGACTCATACAATGAGCAGTTCTTC
CASSLGYVLGTGDSYNEQFF
>-|-|TRBV29-1|TRBJ1-2
TGCAGCGTTGTGGGCTACACCTTC
CSVVGYTF
>-|-|TRBV7-2|TRBJ2-5
TGTGCCAGCAGCTTAGTGTTGGAGACCCAGTACTTC
CASSLVLETQYF
>TRBD1|-|TRBV10-3|TRBJ2-5
TGTGCCGTCAGGGACAGCAACCAAGAGACCCAGTACTTC
CAVRDSNQETQYF
>TRBD2|once|TRBV6-1|TRBJ2-5
TGTGCCAGCAGTGAAGCGGCGGGGGGGGTCCGGGAGACCCAGTACTTC
CASSEAAGGVRETQYF
>-|once|TRBV28|TRBJ1-6
TGTGCCAGCAGTTTGCCACAGTTGAATTCACCCCTCCACTTT
CASSLPQLNSPLHF
>-|-|TRBV7-8|TRBJ2-1
TGTGCCAGCAGCTTAATTAGGGCAAGCGAGCAGTTCTTC
CASSLIRASEQFF